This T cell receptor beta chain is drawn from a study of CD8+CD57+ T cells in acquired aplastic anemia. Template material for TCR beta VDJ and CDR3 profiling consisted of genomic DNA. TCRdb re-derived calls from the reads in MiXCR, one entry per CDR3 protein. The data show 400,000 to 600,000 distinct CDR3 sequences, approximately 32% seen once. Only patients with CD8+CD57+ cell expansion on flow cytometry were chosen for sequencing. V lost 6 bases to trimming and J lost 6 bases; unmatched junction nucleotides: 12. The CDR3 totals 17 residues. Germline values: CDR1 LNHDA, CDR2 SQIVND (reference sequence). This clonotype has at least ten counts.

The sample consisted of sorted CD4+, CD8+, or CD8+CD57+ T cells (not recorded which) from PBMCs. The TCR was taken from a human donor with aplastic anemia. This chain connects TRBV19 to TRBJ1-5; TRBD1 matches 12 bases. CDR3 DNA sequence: TGTGCCAGTAGGATTCCGGGACAGGGGGCGATCGGTCAGCCCCAGCATTTT. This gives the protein CASRIPGQGAIGQPQHF.